One and the same sample provided the 4 T cell receptor beta chains below, sequenced in a study of cytomegalovirus exposure and HLA in healthy donors. Clones were sequenced by immunoSEQ multiplex PCR, and TCRdb holds only the in-frame ones, with some missing. This sample has over 150,000 clones; around 83% occur once, and the top ten carry around 2.1%. The sequencing input was PBMCs. The receptors derive from a human donor in good health.

The chain carries TRBV9 and TRBJ2-2, with 11 positions matching TRBD2. V shed 0 bases and J 6 bases; nucleotides not matched to a gene: 7. Germline values: CDR1 SGDLS, CDR2 YYNGEE. This CDR3 spans 17 amino acids. The chain's CDR3 is CASSVAASGRKAGELFF. The DNA for the CDR3 is TGTGCCAGCAGCGTAGCGGCTAGCGGGAGGAAGGCCGGGGAGCTGTTTTTT.

This clone showed up just once. This rearrangement joins TRBV15 to TRBJ2-1; possibly TRBD1 for D (5 bases). This CDR3 is 15 amino acids long. CDR1 is LNHNV, CDR2 YYDKDF, per germline (reference sequence). V was clipped by 2 bases and J by 0 bases, with 8 bases between them. CDR3 protein: CATSRQDISYNEQFF. The CDR3 DNA follows: TGTGCCACCAGCAGACAGGACATCTCCTACAATGAGCAGTTCTTC.

V is TRBV9 and J is TRBJ2-1; weak D call: TRBD2 (6 bases). The length of the CDR3 is 15 residues. V was trimmed by 0 bases and J by 6 bases, leaving 13 bases between them. Germline CDR1 and CDR2: SGDLS and YYNGEE. The CDR3 bases are TGTGCCAGCAGCGTAGTGGGACTGGCCATCAATGAGCAGTTCTTC. The encoded protein is CASSVVGLAINEQFF.

This CDR3 is CASSLTGYTDTEAFF. CDR3 nucleotide sequence: TGCGCCAGCAGCCTGACTGGCTACACCGACACTGAAGCTTTCTTT. V and J are TRBV5-1 and TRBJ1-1; D not resolved. The length of the CDR3 is 15 residues. Between the trimmed V and J ends, which lost 4 bases and 3 bases, there was a span of 16 bases. Germline loops: CDR1 SGHRS, CDR2 YFSETQ.